This is a list of T cell receptor beta chains from one sample in a study of blood T cell repertoires in COVID-19. The method was immunoSEQ multiplex PCR; TCRdb's version includes in-frame clones alone and lacks a portion of them. The top ten hold roughly 6.8% of the sample, which has 300,000 to 350,000 clones, around 90% seen once. Sequenced input: peripheral blood. These TCRs come from a woman aged 25 to 45 with COVID-19, enrolled during active disease. The CDR3 runs from the conserved cysteine through the conserved F or W. The order of the fields is clone size, J gene, D gene, V gene, CDR3 DNA, CDR3 protein. D genes are given only for firm matches. For some rows the clone size is stated as once, few or many, or as a class when expanded; others skip it.

>-|TRBJ1-3|-|TRBV24-1
TGTGCCACCAGTGATTTGCCGATCTTCGGGTATGAGGGAAACACCATATATTTT
CATSDLPIFGYEGNTIYF
>-|TRBJ2-1|TRBD2|TRBV27
TGTGCCAGCAGATTAGCGGGAGGGCCCGATGAGCAGTTCTTC
CASRLAGGPDEQFF
>-|TRBJ1-2|TRBD1|TRBV10-2
TGCGCCAGCAGTATTACGGACAGGGCCTCCTATGGCTACACCTTC
CASSITDRASYGYTF
>once|TRBJ1-5|-|TRBV5-5
TGTGCCAGCAGGCTGTCCGCGGGGGATGGTCAGCCCCAGCATTTT
CASRLSAGDGQPQHF
>-|TRBJ2-7|-|TRBV21-1
TGTGCCAGCAGCAAAGATGGTAGAGATCACTACGAGCAGTACTTC
CASSKDGRDHYEQYF
>once|TRBJ2-5|-|TRBV15
TGTGCCACCAGCAGAAACCGAGGGGGAACAGGAGAGACCCAGTACTTC
CATSRNRGGTGETQYF
>-|TRBJ1-2|-|TRBV15
TGTGCCACCAGCAGAGGCGGCCTCGGTGGCTACACCTTC
CATSRGGLGGYTF
>-|TRBJ1-1|-|TRBV7-2
TGTGCCAGCAGCTTAGGTGAGTTCCGGGCTGAAGCTTTCTTT
CASSLGEFRAEAFF
>few|TRBJ2-7|-|TRBV11-2
TGTGCCAGCAGCTTAGAGGCGACTGTATCCTACGAGCAGTACTTC
CASSLEATVSYEQYF
>-|TRBJ2-7|-|TRBV10-3
TGTGCCATCAGGCCCGCGCCCGAGGTCCCGGTCGGCGAGCAGTACTTC
CAIRPAPEVPVGEQYF
>-|TRBJ2-3|-|TRBV30
TGTGCCTGGAGTCACACAGATACGCAGTATTTT
CAWSHTDTQYF
>once|TRBJ1-6|-|TRBV28
TGTGCCACCATTAGGGTGGGGCGCGGTTCACCCCTCCACTTT
CATIRVGRGSPLHF